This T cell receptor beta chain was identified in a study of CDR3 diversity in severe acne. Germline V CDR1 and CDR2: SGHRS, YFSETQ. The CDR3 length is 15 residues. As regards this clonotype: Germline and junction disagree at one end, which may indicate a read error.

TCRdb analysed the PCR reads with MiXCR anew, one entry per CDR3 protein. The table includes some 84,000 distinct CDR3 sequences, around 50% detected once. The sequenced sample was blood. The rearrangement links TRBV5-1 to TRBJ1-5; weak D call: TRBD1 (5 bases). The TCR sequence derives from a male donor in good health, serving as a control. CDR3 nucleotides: TGTGCCAGCAGCTACGGGGGGGACGAGGGGCAGCCCCAGCATTTT. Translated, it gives CASSYGGDEGQPQHF.